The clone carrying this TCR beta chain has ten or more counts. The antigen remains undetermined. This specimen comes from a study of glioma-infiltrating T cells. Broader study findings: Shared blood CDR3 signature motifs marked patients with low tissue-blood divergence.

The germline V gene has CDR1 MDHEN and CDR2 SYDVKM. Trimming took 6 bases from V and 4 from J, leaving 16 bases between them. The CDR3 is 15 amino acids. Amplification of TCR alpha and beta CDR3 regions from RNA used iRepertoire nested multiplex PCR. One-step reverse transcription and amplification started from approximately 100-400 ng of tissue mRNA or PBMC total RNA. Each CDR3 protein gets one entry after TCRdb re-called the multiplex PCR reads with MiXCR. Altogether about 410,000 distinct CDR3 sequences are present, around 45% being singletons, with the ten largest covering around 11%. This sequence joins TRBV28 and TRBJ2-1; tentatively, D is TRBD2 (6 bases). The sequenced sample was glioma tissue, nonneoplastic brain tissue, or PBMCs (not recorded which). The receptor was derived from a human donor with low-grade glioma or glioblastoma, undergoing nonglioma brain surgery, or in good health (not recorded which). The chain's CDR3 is CASRAAGSGYNEQFF. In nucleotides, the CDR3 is TGTGCCAGCAGGGCCGCGGGGTCCGGGTACAATGAGCAGTTCTTC.